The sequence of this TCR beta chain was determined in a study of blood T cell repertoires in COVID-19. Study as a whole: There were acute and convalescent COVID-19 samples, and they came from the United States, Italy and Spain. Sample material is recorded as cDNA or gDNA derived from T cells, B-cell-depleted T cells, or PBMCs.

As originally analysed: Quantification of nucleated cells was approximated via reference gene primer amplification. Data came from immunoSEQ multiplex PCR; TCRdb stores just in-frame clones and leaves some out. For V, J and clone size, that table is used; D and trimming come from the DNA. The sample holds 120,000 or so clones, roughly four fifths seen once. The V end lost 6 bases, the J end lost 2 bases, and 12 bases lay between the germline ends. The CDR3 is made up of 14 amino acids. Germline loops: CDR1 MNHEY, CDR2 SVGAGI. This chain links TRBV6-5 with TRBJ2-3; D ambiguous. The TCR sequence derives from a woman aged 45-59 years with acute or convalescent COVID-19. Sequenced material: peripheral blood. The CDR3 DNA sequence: TGTGCCAGCAGACAAAATCCATCCACAGATACGCAGTATTTT. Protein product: CASRQNPSTDTQYF.